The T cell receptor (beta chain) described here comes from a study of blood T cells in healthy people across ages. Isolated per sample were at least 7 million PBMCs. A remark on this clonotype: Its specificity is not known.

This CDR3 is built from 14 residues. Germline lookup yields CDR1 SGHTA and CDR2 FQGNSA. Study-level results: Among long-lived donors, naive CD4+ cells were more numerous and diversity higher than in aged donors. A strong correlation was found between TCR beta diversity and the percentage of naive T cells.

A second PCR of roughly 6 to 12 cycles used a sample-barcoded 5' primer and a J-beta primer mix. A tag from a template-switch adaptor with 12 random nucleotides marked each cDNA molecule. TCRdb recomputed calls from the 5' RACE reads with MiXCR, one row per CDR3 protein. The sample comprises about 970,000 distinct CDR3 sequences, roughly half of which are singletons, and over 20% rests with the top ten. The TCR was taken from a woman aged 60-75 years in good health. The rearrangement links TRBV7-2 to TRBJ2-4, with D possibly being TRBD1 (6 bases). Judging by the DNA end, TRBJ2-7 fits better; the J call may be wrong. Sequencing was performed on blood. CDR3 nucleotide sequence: TGTGCCAGCAGCTCAGGGGACCTCTCCTACGAGCAGTACTTC. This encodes CASSSGDLSYEQYF.